Listed below are T cell receptor beta chains from one sample, sequenced in a study of blood T cell repertoires in COVID-19. Assay used: immunoSEQ multiplex PCR; TCRdb lists only in-frame clones, some missing. The sample gives a few hundred thousand clones, under 90% of which show up once; roughly 2.9% is in the top ten. The source material was PBMCs or T cells enriched from blood (not recorded which). The receptors were gathered from a woman between 45 and 65 years old who had been exposed to COVID-19. CDR3s leave out the opening cysteine and the closing phenylalanine or tryptophan. D genes are given only for firm matches.

d_gene: NA
v_gene: TRBV5-5
CDR3aa: ASSLVTGGADTQY

d_gene: NA
v_gene: TRBV15
CDR3aa: ATSLEGTGTVTDTQY

d_gene: TRBD1
v_gene: TRBV6-1
CDR3aa: ASSEADRTNYGYT

d_gene: NA
v_gene: TRBV11-2
CDR3aa: ASSLYPGNSYEQY

d_gene: NA
v_gene: TRBV15
CDR3aa: ATSRLGDAQTNEKLF

d_gene: TRBD1
v_gene: TRBV6-5
CDR3aa: ASRTGTGDGYT

d_gene: TRBD1
v_gene: TRBV18
CDR3aa: ASSPAGQGSTGELF

d_gene: NA
v_gene: TRBV6-5
CDR3aa: ASRPAGAANEQF

d_gene: TRBD2
v_gene: TRBV4-1
CDR3aa: ASSHLLAGGRIPSYEQY

d_gene: TRBD1
v_gene: TRBV5-6
CDR3aa: ASSASGQGFEQY

d_gene: NA
v_gene: TRBV6-5
CDR3aa: ASMYALGVYEQY

d_gene: NA
v_gene: TRBV4-2
CDR3aa: ASSQDSTGTKNIQY

d_gene: NA
v_gene: TRBV19
CDR3aa: ASSFRDTSYEQY

d_gene: TRBD1
v_gene: TRBV10-3
CDR3aa: AISPGQGNGELF

d_gene: TRBD1
v_gene: TRBV7-6
CDR3aa: ASSSRGQGSEEQY

d_gene: TRBD1
v_gene: TRBV18
CDR3aa: ASSPTGAMNTEAF

d_gene: TRBD1
v_gene: TRBV3-1/TRBV3-2
CDR3aa: ASSQGTGISPLH

d_gene: NA
v_gene: TRBV28
CDR3aa: ASSDYPDPDTQY

d_gene: NA
v_gene: TRBV28
CDR3aa: ASSSPQAHSGNTIY

d_gene: TRBD1
v_gene: TRBV6-5
CDR3aa: AGTGQGRNYGYT

d_gene: NA
v_gene: TRBV10-3
CDR3aa: AISEEPNEQF

d_gene: NA
v_gene: TRBV28
CDR3aa: ASSEIGTPALYTEAF

d_gene: NA
v_gene: TRBV7-2
CDR3aa: ASRHAQEYT

d_gene: NA
v_gene: TRBV7-9
CDR3aa: ASSLAPISYEQY

d_gene: TRBD1
v_gene: TRBV27
CDR3aa: ASSLDRGASEKLF

d_gene: NA
v_gene: TRBV20-1
CDR3aa: SASRGANTGELF

d_gene: TRBD1
v_gene: TRBV4-2
CDR3aa: ASSQEPGGYQPQH

d_gene: NA
v_gene: TRBV19
CDR3aa: ASRVSYNSPLH

d_gene: NA
v_gene: TRBV6-4
CDR3aa: ASKLTGNSYEQY

d_gene: TRBD2
v_gene: TRBV19
CDR3aa: ASSLLAGGTDTQY

d_gene: NA
v_gene: TRBV7-9
CDR3aa: ASSLAFADSGQKLF

d_gene: NA
v_gene: TRBV11-1
CDR3aa: ASSRRGNEQF

d_gene: TRBD2
v_gene: TRBV6-1
CDR3aa: ASSEFGGGTYNEQF

d_gene: TRBD1
v_gene: TRBV5-1
CDR3aa: ASKLARQGSNTEAF

d_gene: NA
v_gene: TRBV5-6
CDR3aa: ASSSLGYGYT

d_gene: NA
v_gene: TRBV4-1
CDR3aa: ASSQVGAGPYNSPLH

d_gene: NA
v_gene: TRBV2
CDR3aa: ASSAGNQPQH

d_gene: TRBD1
v_gene: TRBV7-8
CDR3aa: ASSFGYRGDTEAF

d_gene: NA
v_gene: TRBV2
CDR3aa: ASSGPGSYGYT

d_gene: NA
v_gene: TRBV27
CDR3aa: ASRNPGSGYEQY

d_gene: NA
v_gene: TRBV11-2
CDR3aa: ASSSSSQRSTDTQY

d_gene: NA
v_gene: TRBV10-3
CDR3aa: AIRQSNEQF

d_gene: TRBD2
v_gene: TRBV10-3
CDR3aa: ANGASGGVKDNEQF

d_gene: NA
v_gene: TRBV5-1
CDR3aa: ASSLQSRARNRETEDTGELF

d_gene: TRBD2
v_gene: TRBV5-4
CDR3aa: ASNTGTSGGLSDTQY

d_gene: NA
v_gene: TRBV30
CDR3aa: AWSVSRRETQY

d_gene: NA
v_gene: TRBV6-1
CDR3aa: ASSESRFYGYT

d_gene: TRBD1
v_gene: TRBV18
CDR3aa: AARQGFSTDTQY

d_gene: NA
v_gene: TRBV4-1
CDR3aa: ASSQNPRRGGDSPLH

d_gene: TRBD2
v_gene: TRBV11-2
CDR3aa: ASSSQIAGGYEQY

d_gene: NA
v_gene: TRBV7-9
CDR3aa: ASSEVAYQETQY

d_gene: TRBD2
v_gene: TRBV7-6
CDR3aa: ASSLASSGGLGGELF

d_gene: NA
v_gene: TRBV7-8
CDR3aa: ASSARGAGSYNEQF

d_gene: TRBD1
v_gene: TRBV28
CDR3aa: ASSWGQSGYT

d_gene: TRBD2
v_gene: TRBV3-1/TRBV3-2
CDR3aa: ASSQIGGARTDTQY

d_gene: TRBD1
v_gene: TRBV2
CDR3aa: ASSPDRGSQPQH